Listed below are T cell receptor beta chains from one sample, sequenced in a study of blood T cell repertoires in COVID-19. TCRdb keeps only in-frame clones here, not all; method: immunoSEQ multiplex PCR. This table has fewer than 90,000 clones, approximately 79% appearing once. The sequenced sample consisted of peripheral blood. These receptors all come from a woman aged 80 or over with acute or convalescent COVID-19. Each CDR3 is given with its conserved first and last residue. D genes are given only for firm matches. A row's size may be missing; if present it is once, few, many or a size class.

size,D,V,J,DNA,CDR3
few,.,TRBV10-3,TRBJ1-2,TGTGCCATCAGTGGGGGCGATGGCTACACCTTC,CAISGGDGYTF
.,.,TRBV7-2,TRBJ2-4,TGTGCCAGCAGCCCTAATGGGGGGTCAAACATTCAGTACTTC,CASSPNGGSNIQYF
.,.,TRBV29-1,TRBJ2-7,TGCAGCGTTTTTCTGGGACACCAACCTTCCTACGAGCAGTACTTC,CSVFLGHQPSYEQYF
few,TRBD1,TRBV10-3,TRBJ1-4,TGTGCCATCAGTGGGACAGGGGGTGAAAAACTGTTTTTT,CAISGTGGEKLFF
few,.,TRBV5-1,TRBJ1-2,TGCGCCAGCAGCTTGGTGGGGCCCAACTATGGCTACACCTTC,CASSLVGPNYGYTF
.,.,TRBV7-9,TRBJ2-3,TGTGCCAGCAGCTCCCTCCCGCAGGGTGCTAGCACAGATACGCAGTATTTT,CASSSLPQGASTDTQYF
.,TRBD2,TRBV6-5,TRBJ2-7,TGTGCCAGCAGTTCGCGGGGGTCCTACGAGCAGTACTTC,CASSSRGSYEQYF
.,.,TRBV7-2,TRBJ2-1,TGTGCCAGCAGCCAAGGTGGGCAGGGTGGGAATGAGCAGTTCTTC,CASSQGGQGGNEQFF
.,.,TRBV5-8,TRBJ2-1,TGTGCCAGCACGGAGGGGGACAGACACAATGAGCAGTTCTTC,CASTEGDRHNEQFF
few,TRBD1,TRBV7-2,TRBJ1-3,TGTGCCAGCAGCTTAGTAGGGACAGGGACAAACACCATATATTTT,CASSLVGTGTNTIYF
.,.,TRBV15,TRBJ2-1,TGTGCCACCAGCAGAGGGGGGGGCTTTAGCGGGCGTGGCTCCTACAATGAGCAGTTCTTC,CATSRGGGFSGRGSYNEQFF
few,.,TRBV7-9,TRBJ2-5,TGTGCCAGCAGCTTTAACAGGATGGCCCAAGAGACCCAGTACTTC,CASSFNRMAQETQYF
many,.,TRBV27,TRBJ1-1,TGTGCCAGCAGTGCTCTCAGGGGAGGGGTCACTGAAGCTTTCTTT,CASSALRGGVTEAFF
.,TRBD1,TRBV24-1,TRBJ1-2,TGTGCCACCAGTGACAGGACAGGGGTCGGTGGCTACACCTTC,CATSDRTGVGGYTF
.,TRBD2,TRBV6-5,TRBJ2-1,TGTGCCAGCCGATCCGGGGGAGGGTCCTACAATGAGCAGTTCTTC,CASRSGGGSYNEQFF
.,.,TRBV6-5,TRBJ2-2,TGTGCCAGCAAACTCCTCCGTCGGGGGATCGGGGAGCTGTTTTTT,CASKLLRRGIGELFF
.,.,TRBV6-6,TRBJ2-3,TGTGCCAGCAGTTCCCCGGGGTTTGGGACAGATACGCAGTATTTT,CASSSPGFGTDTQYF
.,TRBD1,TRBV7-2,TRBJ1-6,TGTGCCAGCAGCCCCCGACAGGGTTCAACCCTCCACTTT,CASSPRQGSTLHF
.,.,TRBV19,TRBJ2-7,TGTGCCAGTAGTGGCCAGGGGCAGGGCGAGCAGTACTTC,CASSGQGQGEQYF
.,.,TRBV6-1,TRBJ1-2,TGTGCCAGCAGTGAACGGGGGGATGGCTACACCTTC,CASSERGDGYTF
.,.,TRBV4-1,TRBJ1-4,TGCGCCAGCAGCCAAGTAATCTTCAGGGAGGGAAAACTGTTTTTT,CASSQVIFREGKLFF
.,.,TRBV7-2,TRBJ1-2,TGTGCCAGCACCCGAACCCAGGGAAATGGCTACACCTTC,CASTRTQGNGYTF
.,.,TRBV11-1,TRBJ1-3,TGTGCCAGCAGCTTACCAGAAGTGGCTGGAAACACCATATATTTT,CASSLPEVAGNTIYF
.,.,TRBV5-1,TRBJ2-7,TGCGCCAGCAGCTTGGATCGGGTCAGAGTCAACTTC,CASSLDRVRVNF
once,.,TRBV7-2,TRBJ1-5,TGTGCCAGCAGCTTGACAGGTGCCTCGGTGCCCCAGCATTTT,CASSLTGASVPQHF
.,TRBD1,TRBV7-8,TRBJ1-2,TGTGCCAGCAGCTTAGAATTGGGGCTTTCTAGGGACAGGGGCGAAAATCTATATGGCTACACCTTC,CASSLELGLSRDRGENLYGYTF
.,.,TRBV14,TRBJ1-6,TGTGCCAGCAGCCTCTCCAGGGGTGGGAATTCACCCCTCCACTTT,CASSLSRGGNSPLHF
.,.,TRBV18,TRBJ2-2,TGTGCCAGCTCACCGACTACTGGGGCCGGGGAGCTGTTTTTT,CASSPTTGAGELFF
.,TRBD1,TRBV27,TRBJ1-2,TGTGCCAGCAGCCGGACAGGGGTCTATGGCTACACCTTC,CASSRTGVYGYTF
.,.,TRBV30,TRBJ2-5,TGTGCCTGTGGGGGGCAAGAGACCCAGTACTTC,CACGGQETQYF
.,.,TRBV5-1,TRBJ1-1,TGCGCCAGCAGCCCGGGGACAAGCTCAGCGTTTTCCTTCTTT,CASSPGTSSAFSFF
.,TRBD1,TRBV7-2,TRBJ1-6,TGTGCCAGCAGCCAATGGACAGGGGAGGATTCACCCCTCCACTTT,CASSQWTGEDSPLHF
.,.,TRBV3-1/TRBV3-2,TRBJ1-1,TGTGCCAGCAGCCAAGATGAGGGGAACACTGAAGCTTTCTTT,CASSQDEGNTEAFF
.,.,TRBV7-2,TRBJ1-4,TGTGCCAGCAGCGGGACAACTCTTAATGAAAAACTGTTTTTT,CASSGTTLNEKLFF
.,.,TRBV5-5,TRBJ1-1,TGTGCCAGCAGCCCCGCAGGGGAAGTGGCTTTCTTT,CASSPAGEVAFF
.,.,TRBV30,TRBJ1-3,TGTGCCTGGAGTAAGGGGGGGCTCGAAAACACCATATATTTT,CAWSKGGLENTIYF
.,TRBD1,TRBV18,TRBJ1-1,TGTGCCAGCTCACCACGGACAGGGGAAAACACTGAAGCTTTCTTT,CASSPRTGENTEAFF
.,.,TRBV6-2/TRBV6-3,TRBJ2-7,TGTGCCAGCAGTTACTCGAATATTGGGGAGATATCCTACGAGCAGTACTTC,CASSYSNIGEISYEQYF
.,TRBD1,TRBV7-9,TRBJ1-2,TGTGCCAGCAGCCCGGGACAGGTCGGCTACACCTTC,CASSPGQVGYTF
.,.,TRBV4-1,TRBJ2-1,TGCGCCAGCAGCCAAGACAGATCGGGAACTTGGAATGAGCAGTTCTTC,CASSQDRSGTWNEQFF
.,TRBD2,TRBV5-6,TRBJ2-1,TGTGCCAGCAGCCCAGGACTAGCGGGGGTGATTGACAATGAGCAGTTCTTC,CASSPGLAGVIDNEQFF
.,.,TRBV11-2,TRBJ2-2,TGTGCCAGCAGCTTCCACAGGGACGGGGAGCTGTTTTTT,CASSFHRDGELFF
.,TRBD1,TRBV6-5,TRBJ2-5,TGTGCCAGCGGGATAGGACAGGGTCGTTGGGAGACCCAGTACTTC,CASGIGQGRWETQYF
.,TRBD2,TRBV4-1,TRBJ2-3,TGCGCCAGCAGCCGAATCTTGACTAGCGGGGGGGCAGATACGCAGTATTTT,CASSRILTSGGADTQYF
.,TRBD2,TRBV5-1,TRBJ2-5,TGCGCCAGCAGCTTTCGACTAGCCAGTGATGGGGAGACCCAGTACTTC,CASSFRLASDGETQYF
.,.,TRBV6-2/TRBV6-3,TRBJ2-3,TGTGCCAGCAGTTATCAGGACAGCGCAGATACGCAGTATTTT,CASSYQDSADTQYF
.,TRBD1,TRBV9,TRBJ1-1,TGTGCCAGCAGCGTAGCAGGGGCCCAGGGGGAAGGGGACACTGAAGCTTTCTTT,CASSVAGAQGEGDTEAFF
.,.,TRBV9,TRBJ1-3,TGTGCCAGCAGCGGCGGTGGTGGAGACACCATATATTTT,CASSGGGGDTIYF
.,TRBD1,TRBV7-2,TRBJ2-6,TGTGCCAGCAGCCAATCCGGGACAGGGACTGGGGCCAACGTCCTGACTTTC,CASSQSGTGTGANVLTF